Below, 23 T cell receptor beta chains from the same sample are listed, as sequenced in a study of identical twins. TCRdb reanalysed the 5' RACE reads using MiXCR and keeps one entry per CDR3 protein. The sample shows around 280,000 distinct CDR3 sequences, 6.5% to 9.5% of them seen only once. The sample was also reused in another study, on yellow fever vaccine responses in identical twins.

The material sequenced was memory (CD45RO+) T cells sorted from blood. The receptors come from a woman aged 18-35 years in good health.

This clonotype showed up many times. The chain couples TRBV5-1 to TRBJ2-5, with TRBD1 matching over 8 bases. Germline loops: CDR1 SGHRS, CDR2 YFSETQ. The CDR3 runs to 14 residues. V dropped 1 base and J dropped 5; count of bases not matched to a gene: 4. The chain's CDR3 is CASSLTGGGETQYF. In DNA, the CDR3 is TGCGCCAGCAGCTTGACAGGGGGTGGTGAGACCCAGTACTTC.

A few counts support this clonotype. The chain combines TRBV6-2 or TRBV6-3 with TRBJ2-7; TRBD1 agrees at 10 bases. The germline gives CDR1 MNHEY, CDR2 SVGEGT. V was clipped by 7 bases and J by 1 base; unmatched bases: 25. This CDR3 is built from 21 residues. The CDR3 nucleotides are TGTGCCAGCATGCATACGTTGACGAATCTTGGGACAGGGGAAAATTCCTACGAGCAGTACTTC. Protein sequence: CASMHTLTNLGTGENSYEQYF.

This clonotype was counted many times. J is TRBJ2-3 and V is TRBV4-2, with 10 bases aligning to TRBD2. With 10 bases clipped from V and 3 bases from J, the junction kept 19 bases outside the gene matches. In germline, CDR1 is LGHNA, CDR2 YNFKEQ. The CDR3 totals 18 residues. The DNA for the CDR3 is TGTGCCACCCGGAAGATAGCGGGGGGCGGGGTGGGAACAGATACGCAGTATTTT. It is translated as CATRKIAGGGVGTDTQYF.

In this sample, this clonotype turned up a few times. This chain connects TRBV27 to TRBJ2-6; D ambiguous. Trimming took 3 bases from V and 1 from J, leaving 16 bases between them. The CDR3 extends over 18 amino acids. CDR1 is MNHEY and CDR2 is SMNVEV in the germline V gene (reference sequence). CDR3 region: CASSFRQVPRSGANVLTF. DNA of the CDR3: TGTGCCAGCAGTTTTCGGCAGGTACCCAGGTCTGGGGCCAACGTCCTGACTTTC.

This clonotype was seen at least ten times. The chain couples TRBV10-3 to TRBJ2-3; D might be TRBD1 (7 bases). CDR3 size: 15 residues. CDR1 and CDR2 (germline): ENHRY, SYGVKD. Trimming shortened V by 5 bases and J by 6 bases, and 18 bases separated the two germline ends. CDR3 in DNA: TGTGCCATCAGTCCATCCAGGCAGGGGGGCGATACGCAGTATTTT. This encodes CAISPSRQGGDTQYF.

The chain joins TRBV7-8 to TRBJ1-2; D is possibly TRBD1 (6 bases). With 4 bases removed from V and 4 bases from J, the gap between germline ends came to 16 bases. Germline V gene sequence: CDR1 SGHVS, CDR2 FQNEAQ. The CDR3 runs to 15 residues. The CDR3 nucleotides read TGTGCCAGCAGCTCAGATATGGGGGGGGCCTATGGCTACACCTTC. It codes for CASSSDMGGAYGYTF.

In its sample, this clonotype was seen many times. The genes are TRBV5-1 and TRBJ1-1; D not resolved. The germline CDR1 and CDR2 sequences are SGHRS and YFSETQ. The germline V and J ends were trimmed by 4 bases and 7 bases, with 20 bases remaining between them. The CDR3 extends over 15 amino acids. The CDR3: CASSLRQPTVNEAFF. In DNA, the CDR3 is TGCGCCAGCAGCCTTAGACAACCAACAGTGAATGAAGCTTTCTTT.

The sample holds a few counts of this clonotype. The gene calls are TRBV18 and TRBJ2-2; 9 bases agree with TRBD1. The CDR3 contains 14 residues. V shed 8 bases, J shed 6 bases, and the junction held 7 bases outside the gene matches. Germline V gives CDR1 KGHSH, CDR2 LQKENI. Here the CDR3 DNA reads TGTGCCAGCCGAACAGGGGGCTCTTCCGGGGAGCTGTTTTTT. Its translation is CASRTGGSSGELFF. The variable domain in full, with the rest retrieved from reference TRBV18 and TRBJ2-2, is NAGVMQNPRHLVRRRGQEARLRCSPMKGHSHVYWYRQLPEEGLKFMVYLQKENIIDESGMPKERFSAEFPKEGPSILRIQQVVRGDSAAYFCASRTGGSSGELFFGEGSRLTVL.

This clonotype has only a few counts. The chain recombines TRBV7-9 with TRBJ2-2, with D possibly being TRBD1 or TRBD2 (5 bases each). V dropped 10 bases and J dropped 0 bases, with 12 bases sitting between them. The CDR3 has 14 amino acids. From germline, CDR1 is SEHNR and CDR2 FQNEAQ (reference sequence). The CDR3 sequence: CAIPLGANTGELFF. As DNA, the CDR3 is TGTGCCATCCCGTTGGGGGCGAACACCGGGGAGCTGTTTTTT.

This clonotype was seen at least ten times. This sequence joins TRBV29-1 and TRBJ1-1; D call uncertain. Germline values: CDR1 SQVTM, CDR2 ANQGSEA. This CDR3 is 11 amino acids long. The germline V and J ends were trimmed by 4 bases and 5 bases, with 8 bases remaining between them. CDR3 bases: TGCAGCGTTGCCCCAAGTACTGAAGCTTTCTTT. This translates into CSVAPSTEAFF.

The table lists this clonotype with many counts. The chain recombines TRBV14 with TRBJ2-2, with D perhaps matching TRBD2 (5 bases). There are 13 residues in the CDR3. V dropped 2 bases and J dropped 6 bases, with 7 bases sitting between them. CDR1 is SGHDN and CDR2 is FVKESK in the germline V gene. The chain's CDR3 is CASSQSRAGELFF. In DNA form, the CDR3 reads TGTGCCAGCAGCCAATCGAGGGCCGGGGAGCTGTTTTTT.

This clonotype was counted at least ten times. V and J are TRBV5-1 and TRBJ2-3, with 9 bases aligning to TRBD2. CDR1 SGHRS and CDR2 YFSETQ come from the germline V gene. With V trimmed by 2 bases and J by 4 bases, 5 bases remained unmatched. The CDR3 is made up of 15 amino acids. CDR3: CASSLNSGGSDTQYF. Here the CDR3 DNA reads TGCGCCAGCAGCTTAAATAGCGGGGGATCAGATACGCAGTATTTT.

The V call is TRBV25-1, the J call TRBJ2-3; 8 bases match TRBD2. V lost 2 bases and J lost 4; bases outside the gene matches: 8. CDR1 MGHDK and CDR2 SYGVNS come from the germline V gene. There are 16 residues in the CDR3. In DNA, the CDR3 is TGTGCCAGCAGTGAACCGGGGGGGAAAAGCTCAGATACGCAGTATTTT. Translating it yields CASSEPGGKSSDTQYF.

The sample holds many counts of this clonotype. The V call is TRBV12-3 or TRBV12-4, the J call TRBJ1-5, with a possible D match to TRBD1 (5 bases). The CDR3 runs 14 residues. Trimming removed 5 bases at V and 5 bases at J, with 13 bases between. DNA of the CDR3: TGTGCCAGCAGTCCAGGGACGTGGGATCAGCCCCAGCATTTT. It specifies CASSPGTWDQPQHF.

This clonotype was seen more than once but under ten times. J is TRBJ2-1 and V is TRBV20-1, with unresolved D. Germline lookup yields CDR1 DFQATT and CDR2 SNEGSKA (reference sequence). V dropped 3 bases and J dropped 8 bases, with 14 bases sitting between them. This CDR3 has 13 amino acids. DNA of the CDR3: TGCAGTGCTAGCGTCCCGATTGGTCATGAGCAGTTCTTC. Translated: CSASVPIGHEQFF.

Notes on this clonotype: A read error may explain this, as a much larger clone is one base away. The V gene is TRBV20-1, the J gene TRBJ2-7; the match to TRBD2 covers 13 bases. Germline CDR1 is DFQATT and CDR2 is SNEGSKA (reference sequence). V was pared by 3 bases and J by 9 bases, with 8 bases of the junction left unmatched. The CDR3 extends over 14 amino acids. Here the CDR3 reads CSASGTSGAHGQYV. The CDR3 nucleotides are TGCAGTGCTAGTGGGACTAGCGGGGCCCACGGGCAGTACGTC.

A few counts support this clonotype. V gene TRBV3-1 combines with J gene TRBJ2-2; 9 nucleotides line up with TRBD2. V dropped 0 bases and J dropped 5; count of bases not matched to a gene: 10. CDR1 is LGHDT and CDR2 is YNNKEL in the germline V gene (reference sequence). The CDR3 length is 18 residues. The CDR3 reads CASSQDWLAGFWTGELFF. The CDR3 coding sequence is TGTGCCAGCAGCCAAGATTGGCTAGCGGGATTCTGGACCGGGGAGCTGTTTTTT.

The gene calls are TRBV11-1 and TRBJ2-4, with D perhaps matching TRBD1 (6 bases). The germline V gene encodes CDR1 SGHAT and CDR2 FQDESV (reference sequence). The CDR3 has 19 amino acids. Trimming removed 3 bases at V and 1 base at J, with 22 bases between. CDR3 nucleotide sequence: TGTGCCAGCAGCTTGGACAGTGAGCGTTGGGAGAGGGCCAAAAACATTCAGTACTTC. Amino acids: CASSLDSERWERAKNIQYF.

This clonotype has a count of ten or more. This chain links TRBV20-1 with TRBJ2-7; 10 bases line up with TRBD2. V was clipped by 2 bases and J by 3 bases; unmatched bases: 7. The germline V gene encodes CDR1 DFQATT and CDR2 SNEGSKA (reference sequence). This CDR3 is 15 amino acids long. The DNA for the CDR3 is TGCAGTGCTAGACCTACTAGCGGGATCCACTACGAGCAGTACTTC. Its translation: CSARPTSGIHYEQYF.

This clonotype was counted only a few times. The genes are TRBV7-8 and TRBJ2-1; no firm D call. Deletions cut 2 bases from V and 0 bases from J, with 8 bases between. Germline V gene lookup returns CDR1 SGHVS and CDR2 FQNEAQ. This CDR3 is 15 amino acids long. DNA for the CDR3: TGTGCCAGCAGCTTAAAACAGAGCTCCTACAATGAGCAGTTCTTC. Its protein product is CASSLKQSSYNEQFF.

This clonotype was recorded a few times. As DNA, the CDR3 is TGTGCCAGCAGCCCTGGGAGCACTCGCTCTGGGGCCAACGTCCTGACTTTC. Translated: CASSPGSTRSGANVLTF. The gene calls are TRBV7-2 and TRBJ2-6; a possible D gene is TRBD2 (5 bases). The CDR3 runs to 17 residues. The ends were cut back, 5 bases at V and 0 bases at J, with 14 bases in the middle. Germline V lookup: CDR1 SGHTA, CDR2 FQGNSA.

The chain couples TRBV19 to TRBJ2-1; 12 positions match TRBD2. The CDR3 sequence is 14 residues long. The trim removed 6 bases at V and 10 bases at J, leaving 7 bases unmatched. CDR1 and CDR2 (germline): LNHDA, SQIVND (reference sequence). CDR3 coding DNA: TGTGCCAGTAGCCCTAGCGGGGGGGGTATCGAGCAGTTCTTC. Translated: CASSPSGGGIEQFF.

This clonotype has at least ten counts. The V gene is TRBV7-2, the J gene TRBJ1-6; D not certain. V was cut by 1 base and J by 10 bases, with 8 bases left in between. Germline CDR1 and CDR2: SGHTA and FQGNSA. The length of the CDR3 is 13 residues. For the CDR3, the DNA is TGTGCCAGCAGCTTAGAGCGCAAATCACCCCTCCACTTT. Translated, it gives CASSLERKSPLHF.